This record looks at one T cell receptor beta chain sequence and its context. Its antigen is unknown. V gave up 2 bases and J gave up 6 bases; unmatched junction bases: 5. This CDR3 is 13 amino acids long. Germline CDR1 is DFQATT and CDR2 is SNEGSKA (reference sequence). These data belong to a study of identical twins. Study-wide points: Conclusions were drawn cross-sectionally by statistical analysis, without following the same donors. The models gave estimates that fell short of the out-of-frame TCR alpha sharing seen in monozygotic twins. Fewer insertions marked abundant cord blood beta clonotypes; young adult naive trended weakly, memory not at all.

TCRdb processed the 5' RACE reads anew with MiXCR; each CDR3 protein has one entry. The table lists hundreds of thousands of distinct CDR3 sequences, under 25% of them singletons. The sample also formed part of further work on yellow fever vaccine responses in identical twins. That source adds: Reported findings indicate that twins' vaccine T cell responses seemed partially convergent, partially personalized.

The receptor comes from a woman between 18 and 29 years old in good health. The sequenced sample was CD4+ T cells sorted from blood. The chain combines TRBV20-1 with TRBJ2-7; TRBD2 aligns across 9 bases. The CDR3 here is CSARFPSGIEQYF. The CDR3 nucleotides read TGCAGTGCTAGATTTCCTAGCGGGATCGAGCAGTACTTC.